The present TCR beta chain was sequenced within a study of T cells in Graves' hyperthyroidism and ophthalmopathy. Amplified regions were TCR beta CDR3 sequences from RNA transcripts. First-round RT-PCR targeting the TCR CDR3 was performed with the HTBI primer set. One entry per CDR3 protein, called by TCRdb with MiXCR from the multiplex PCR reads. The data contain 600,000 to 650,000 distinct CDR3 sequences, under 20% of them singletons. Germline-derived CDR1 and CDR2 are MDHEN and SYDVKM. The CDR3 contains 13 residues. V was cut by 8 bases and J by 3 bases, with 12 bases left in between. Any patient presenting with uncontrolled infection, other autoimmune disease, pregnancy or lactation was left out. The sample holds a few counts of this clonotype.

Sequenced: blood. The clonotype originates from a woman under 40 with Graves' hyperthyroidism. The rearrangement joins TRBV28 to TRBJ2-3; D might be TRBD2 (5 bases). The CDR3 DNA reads TGTGCCAGCTTCGGGTGGGAGACAGATACGCAGTATTTT. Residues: CASFGWETDTQYF.